Presented here are 18 T cell receptor beta chains from one specimen sequenced in a study of cytomegalovirus exposure and HLA in healthy donors. The PCR made use of 60 Vbeta and 13 Jbeta primers. Only in-frame clones appear in the TCRdb table, and some are missing; sequencing was by immunoSEQ multiplex PCR. The sample lists over 150,000 clones, 68% seen once, with roughly 1.4% in the top ten. The sample taken for sequencing was PBMCs. The receptors shown here come from a man aged 50-60 years in good health and CMV-seronegative.

The chain is built from TRBV7-8 and TRBJ1-6; possible D gene TRBD1, 5 bases. V was clipped by 0 bases and J by 4 bases, with 10 bases between them. This CDR3 has 16 residues. The germline V gene has CDR1 SGHVS and CDR2 FQNEAQ. In DNA form, the CDR3 reads TGTGCCAGCAGCTTAGCGACCCCAGGGTATAATTCACCCCTCCACTTT. It yields the protein CASSLATPGYNSPLHF.

The genes are TRBV7-3 and TRBJ1-5, with 7 bases identical to TRBD1. Germline CDR1 reads SGHTA; CDR2 reads FQGTGA. The CDR3 runs 16 residues. V shed 3 bases and J 0 bases; nucleotides not matched to a gene: 5. The CDR3 spells CASSFGTEHSNQPQHF. For the CDR3, the DNA is TGTGCCAGCAGCTTCGGGACAGAACATAGCAATCAGCCCCAGCATTTT. Using reference TRBV7-3 and TRBJ1-5 for the parts outside the CDR3, the full variable domain is GAGVSQTPSNKVTEKGKYVELRCDPISGHTALYWYRQSLGQGPEFLIYFQGTGAADDSGLPNDRFFAVRPEGSVSTLKIQRTERGDSAVYLCASSFGTEHSNQPQHFGDGTRLSIL.

This sequence joins TRBV9 and TRBJ2-1, with D perhaps TRBD2 (5 bases). Germline CDR1 SGDLS, CDR2 YYNGEE. Trimming shortened V by 0 bases and J by 1 base, and 11 bases separated the two germline ends. This CDR3 spans 16 amino acids. This CDR3 reads CASSVVSSPSYNEQFF. In DNA form, the CDR3 reads TGTGCCAGCAGCGTAGTTTCTAGCCCTTCCTACAATGAGCAGTTCTTC.

The gene calls are TRBV5-4 and TRBJ2-4; D remains ambiguous. Per the germline V gene, CDR1 is SGHNT and CDR2 is YYREEE (reference sequence). The CDR3 runs to 11 residues. Trimming stripped 0 bases from V and 15 bases from J, with 10 bases between. For the CDR3, the DNA is TGTGCCAGCAGCTTGGGACACAGCCTGTACTTC. Amino acid sequence: CASSLGHSLYF. Based on the CDR3 plus reference TRBV5-4 and TRBJ2-4, the full variable domain is ETGVTQSPTHLIKTRGQQVTLRCSSQSGHNTVSWYQQALGQGPQFIFQYYREEENGRGNFPPRFSGLQFPNYSSELNVNALELDDSALYLCASSLGHSLYFGAGTRLSVL.

The chain couples TRBV5-1 to TRBJ1-4, with D perhaps TRBD1 (6 bases). CDR1 is SGHRS, CDR2 YFSETQ, per germline. This CDR3 is 14 amino acids long. The V end was cut by 4 bases, the J end by 8 bases, with 15 bases between. The CDR3 DNA follows: TGCGCCAGCAGCCCCCGCAGGGGCACAGAAAAACTGTTTTTT. This codes for CASSPRRGTEKLFF.

The CDR3: CASSLAGGTDTQYF. CDR3 DNA: TGTGCCAGCAGCTTAGCGGGGGGGACAGATACGCAGTATTTT. The chain recombines TRBV5-4 with TRBJ2-3; 10 positions agree with TRBD2. After removal of 2 bases from V and 3 bases from J, the junction contained 0 bases not matched to a gene. This CDR3 contains 14 residues. Germline V lookup: CDR1 SGHNT, CDR2 YYREEE (reference sequence).

Turning to this clone: At one end, the junction sequence differs from germline, possibly due to a read error. The chain recombines TRBV6-9 with TRBJ2-7, with 8 bases matching TRBD1. Per the germline V gene, CDR1 is MNHGY and CDR2 is SVAAGI. CDR3 length: 11 amino acids. The CDR3 DNA reads as TGTGCCAGCAGTTGCCGGGACAGGCTTTCCTTC. The encoded protein is CASSCRDRLSF.

This clone was observed a single time. The genes are TRBV5-1 and TRBJ2-5; 8 bases are a match to TRBD1. The CDR3 is 16 amino acids. V was pared by 3 bases and J by 1 base, with 8 bases of the junction left unmatched. Germline CDR1 SGHRS, CDR2 YFSETQ. The CDR3 region is CASSWGDRTRQETQYF. The CDR3 DNA is TGCGCCAGCAGCTGGGGGGACAGGACGCGCCAAGAGACCCAGTACTTC.

This clone was picked up a small number of times. V gene TRBV19 combines with J gene TRBJ2-1; the match to TRBD2 covers 12 bases. The germline CDR1 and CDR2 sequences are LNHDA and SQIVND (reference sequence). The CDR3 is made up of 17 amino acids. Trimming removed 4 bases from V and 3 bases from J; junction bases left unmatched: 7. CDR3 region: CASSKGLAGGSYNEQFF. DNA for the CDR3: TGTGCCAGTAGTAAAGGCCTAGCGGGGGGGAGCTACAATGAGCAGTTCTTC.

A few counts support this clone. The rearrangement joins TRBV9 to TRBJ2-2; D remains ambiguous. V shed 4 bases and J shed 2 bases, with 3 bases lying between them. The length of the CDR3 is 12 residues. The germline V gene has CDR1 SGDLS and CDR2 YYNGEE. CDR3 coding DNA: TGTGCCAGCAGCCCAAACACCGGGGAGCTGTTTTTT. Its protein product is CASSPNTGELFF.

The rearrangement uses TRBV14 and TRBJ2-3; tentative D call: TRBD2 (5 bases). Germline CDR1 and CDR2: SGHDN and FVKESK. V shed 3 bases and J shed 2 bases, with 12 bases lying between them. CDR3 size: 15 residues. CDR3 in DNA: TGTGCCAGCAGCCACTTGGACTTTTCCACAGATACGCAGTATTTT. Protein sequence: CASSHLDFSTDTQYF.

The rearrangement joins TRBV27 to TRBJ2-2, with D hard to call. With 5 bases removed from V and 7 bases from J, the gap between germline ends came to 8 bases. The CDR3 is 12 amino acids. The germline V gene encodes CDR1 MNHEY and CDR2 SMNVEV (reference sequence). This CDR3 is CASSPNFGELFF. The CDR3 DNA sequence: TGTGCCAGCAGTCCAAATTTCGGGGAGCTGTTTTTT.

The chain employs TRBV5-4 and TRBJ2-7; 8 bases agree with TRBD1. The trim removed 3 bases at V and 2 bases at J, leaving 4 bases unmatched. Germline V gene lookup returns CDR1 SGHNT and CDR2 YYREEE (reference sequence). The CDR3 is made up of 14 amino acids. The CDR3 DNA reads TGTGCCAGCAGCTCGACAGGGGCCCCCTACGAGCAGTACTTC. This codes for CASSSTGAPYEQYF.

The V gene is TRBV12-5, the J gene TRBJ1-5; D call uncertain. With 6 bases removed from V and 0 bases from J, the gap between germline ends came to 6 bases. Germline assignment: CDR1 LGHNT and CDR2 FRNRAP. CDR3 length: 13 amino acids. CDR3 residues: CASGRDSNQPQHF. CDR3 coding DNA: TGTGCTAGTGGACGGGATAGCAATCAGCCCCAGCATTTT.

The gene calls are TRBV15 and TRBJ1-1; TRBD1 aligns across 7 bases. The CDR3 runs 14 residues. Losses at the gene ends were 5 bases for V and 1 base for J; bases not matched to a gene: 4. Germline V lookup: CDR1 LNHNV, CDR2 YYDKDF (reference sequence). The CDR3 loop is CATSVRGRNTEAFF. DNA of the CDR3: TGTGCCACCAGCGTCAGGGGGAGGAACACTGAAGCTTTCTTT.

V gene TRBV7-9 combines with J gene TRBJ1-4; D remains unclear. Trimming took 5 bases from V and 10 from J, leaving 14 bases between them. The CDR3 has 13 amino acids. CDR1 is SEHNR, CDR2 FQNEAQ, per germline (reference sequence). This chain's CDR3 is CASSRDGYAKLFF. DNA for the CDR3: TGTGCCAGCAGCCGGGATGGCTATGCAAAACTGTTTTTT.

This chain uses TRBV5-6 with TRBJ1-1; D not certain. This CDR3 region has 17 residues. With 0 bases removed from V and 0 bases from J, the gap between germline ends came to 15 bases. CDR1 is SGHDT, CDR2 YYEEEE, per germline. Written as DNA, the CDR3 is TGTGCCAGCAGCTTGGCCGGACTGACCAAGATGAACACTGAAGCTTTCTTT. It translates to CASSLAGLTKMNTEAFF. The whole variable domain, remainder taken from reference TRBV5-6 and TRBJ1-1, is DAGVTQSPTHLIKTRGQQVTLRCSPKSGHDTVSWYQQALGQGPQFIFQYYEEEERQRGNFPDRFSGHQFPNYSSELNVNALLLGDSALYLCASSLAGLTKMNTEAFFGQGTRLTVV.

The chain couples TRBV29-1 to TRBJ1-2, with D uncertain. V was trimmed by 5 bases and J by 2 bases, leaving 12 bases between them. The CDR3 loop spans 13 amino acids. Germline values: CDR1 SQVTM, CDR2 ANQGSEA. CDR3 DNA: TGCAGCGTTCTTGAGAAACCGAACTATGGCTACACCTTC. It specifies CSVLEKPNYGYTF.